This TCR beta chain comes out of a study of TIL therapy for anti-PD-1-resistant metastatic lung cancer. Time point described: pre-treatment sample, taken before nivolumab and TIL therapy. The libraries were made with immunoSEQ v3. Generated by immunoSEQ multiplex PCR, the TCRdb table keeps only in-frame clones and is missing some. This table has about 55,000 clones, roughly four fifths appearing once. The germline V gene encodes CDR1 SGHRS and CDR2 YFSETQ. V lost 5 bases and J 0 bases, leaving 12 bases between the germline ends. This CDR3 contains 14 residues. This clone was counted only a few times. The TCR was taken from a person aged 25-80 years with non-small cell lung cancer. This specimen consisted of blood, obtained at baseline. The V call is TRBV5-1, the J call TRBJ2-7; D call uncertain. CDR3 bases: TGCGCCAGCAGTTTCGTTGGTAGCTCCTACGAGCAGTACTTC. Residues: CASSFVGSSYEQYF.